The 7 T cell receptor beta chains listed next were all sequenced from one sample in a study of shared clonotypes between healthy human individuals (dated by TCRdb to the early 2020s). Libraries were built with the immunoSEQ multiplex PCR assay. As stored in TCRdb, this immuneACCESS dataset retains in-frame rearrangements with V and J assigned. A fraction of the clones does not appear; measured against another copy, unresolved V genes explain less than half of the discrepancy, and the remainder lacks a known reason. Across this sample there are over a million clones, with about 76% seen only once. The top ten constitute approximately 1.3% of the sample. The specimen sequenced was memory CD4+ T cells sorted from blood. The cell subset or site tag for this specimen amounts to: CD45RA-negative fraction. These receptors were obtained from a man aged 18 to 29 in good health.

This rearrangement joins TRBV6-1 to TRBJ2-7; D remains unclear. With 4 bases removed from V and 4 bases from J, the gap between germline ends came to 14 bases. Germline V gene data show CDR1 as MNHNS and CDR2 as SASEGT. The CDR3 is 14 amino acids. CDR3 sequence reads: CASSVVGMGYEQYF. For the CDR3, the DNA is TGTGCCAGCAGTGTAGTCGGAATGGGGTACGAGCAGTACTTC.

This clone occurred a few times. The rearrangement joins TRBV28 to TRBJ2-7; TRBD2 agrees at 12 bases. Germline assignment: CDR1 MDHEN and CDR2 SYDVKM. There are 14 residues in the CDR3. Trimming removed 6 bases from V and 7 bases from J; junction bases left unmatched: 7. Written as DNA, the CDR3 is TGTGCCAGCAGCCGGGACGGACTAGCGGGGGAGCAGTACTTC. Translated: CASSRDGLAGEQYF.

There are a few counts of this clone. The rearrangement links TRBV29-1 to TRBJ2-7; D gene unclear. CDR3 length: 11 amino acids. Trimming pared 4 bases from V and 4 bases from J, leaving 8 bases between. From germline, CDR1 is SQVTM and CDR2 ANQGSEA. CDR3 in amino acids: CSVVSGYEQYF. The CDR3 coding sequence is TGCAGCGTTGTGTCTGGTTACGAGCAGTACTTC.

Points on this clone: Other DNA sequences within the sample encode an identical CDR3. This chain connects TRBV30 to TRBJ1-4, with D perhaps TRBD1 (5 bases). Trimming removed 5 bases at V and 2 bases at J, with 12 bases between. The germline V gene has CDR1 GTSNPN and CDR2 SVGIG (reference sequence). CDR3 length equals 14 residues. CDR3 in DNA: TGTGCCTGGTCTGTGGGGGGGACTAATGAAAAACTGTTTTTT. Protein product: CAWSVGGTNEKLFF.

This chain connects TRBV19 to TRBJ1-5; 9 bases are shared with TRBD1. The CDR3 spans 15 residues. V shed 3 bases and J 6 bases; nucleotides not matched to a gene: 6. CDR1 is LNHDA, CDR2 SQIVND, per germline (reference sequence). CDR3 sequence: CASSIGQTGGQPQHF. CDR3 coding DNA: TGTGCCAGTAGTATCGGCCAGACAGGGGGTCAGCCCCAGCATTTT.

This clone was detected once. The rearrangement joins TRBV27 to TRBJ1-4, with D maybe TRBD1 (5 bases). Germline CDR1 reads MNHEY; CDR2 reads SMNVEV (reference sequence). V gave up 6 bases and J gave up 3 bases, with 11 bases separating them. The CDR3 contains 14 residues. CDR3 in amino acids: CASSRGAPNEKLFF. The CDR3 DNA follows: TGTGCCAGCAGCCGAGGGGCCCCTAATGAAAAACTGTTTTTT.

V and J are TRBV11-3 and TRBJ2-3; 14 positions agree with TRBD2. J was trimmed by 2 bases and V by 5 bases; bases with no gene match: 6. This CDR3 comprises 17 residues. Germline lookup yields CDR1 SGHNT and CDR2 YENEEA. The CDR3 region is CASSQGTSGGFTDTQYF. DNA of the CDR3: TGTGCCAGCAGCCAGGGGACTAGCGGGGGATTCACAGATACGCAGTATTTT.